This entry lists 20 T cell receptor beta chains sequenced from one sample in a study of T-cell memory formation after mild COVID-19. TCRdb reprocessed the 5' RACE reads with MiXCR, giving one entry per CDR3 protein. This repertoire shows 200,000 or so distinct CDR3 sequences, over 9.5% found once; its top ten account for approximately 3.3%. Sequenced input: PBMCs or a T cell subset sorted from them (not recorded which). The receptors derive from a young man who had mild COVID-19 (a few samples of this study predate the infection). Cell type and time point are not known.

This clonotype turned up a few times. The chain combines TRBV7-9 with TRBJ1-1; D is unclear. With 1 base removed from V and 1 base from J, the gap between germline ends came to 10 bases. CDR1 is SEHNR and CDR2 is FQNEAQ in the germline V gene (reference sequence). CDR3 length equals 15 residues. The CDR3 region has the DNA TGTGCCAGCAGCTTAGAGGGATGGAGGAACACTGAAGCTTTCTTT. It translates to CASSLEGWRNTEAFF.

The CDR3: CASSLLRGTTDEQFF. The CDR3 DNA sequence: TGCGCCAGCAGCCTCCTTAGAGGGACTACTGATGAGCAGTTCTTC. The chain couples TRBV4-3 to TRBJ2-1; 7 bases match TRBD2. Germline loops: CDR1 LGHNA, CDR2 YSLEER. The CDR3 runs 15 residues. Trimming at V came to 4 bases and at J to 8 bases, leaving 11 bases not matched to a gene.

This clonotype showed up just a few times. The rearrangement joins TRBV5-1 to TRBJ2-5, with TRBD2 identical over 7 bases. This CDR3 spans 16 amino acids. CDR1 is SGHRS and CDR2 is YFSETQ in the germline V gene. Germline trimming cut 2 bases from V and 0 bases from J; bases unmatched to any gene: 7. Here the CDR3 DNA reads TGCGCCAGCAGCTTACCTAGCGGTGGAGACCAAGAGACCCAGTACTTC. It yields the protein CASSLPSGGDQETQYF.

This clonotype was observed at least ten times. The rearrangement uses TRBV5-1 and TRBJ2-3; D unresolved. CDR3 size: 17 residues. Germline V gives CDR1 SGHRS, CDR2 YFSETQ. Trimming left V 0 bases short and J 0 bases short, with 14 bases between. CDR3 region: CASSLGRNFFSTDTQYF. The DNA for the CDR3 is TGCGCCAGCAGCTTGGGCAGAAACTTCTTTAGCACAGATACGCAGTATTTT.

This clonotype was counted between two and nine times. This chain uses TRBV29-1 with TRBJ2-4, with D perhaps matching TRBD2 (5 bases). V gave up 4 bases and J gave up 0 bases, with 10 bases separating them. The CDR3 length is 14 residues. The germline V gene encodes CDR1 SQVTM and CDR2 ANQGSEA. The CDR3 nucleotides read TGCAGCGTTGCGGGGAGACTAGCCAAAAACATTCAGTACTTC. Translated: CSVAGRLAKNIQYF. The entire variable domain, with the rest obtained from reference TRBV29-1 and TRBJ2-4, is as follows: SAVISQKPSRDICQRGTSLTIQCQVDSQVTMMFWYRQQPGQSLTLIATANQGSEATYESGFVIDKFPISRPNLTFSTLTVSNMSPEDSSIYLCSVAGRLAKNIQYFGAGTRLSVL.

This clonotype was picked up many times. The CDR3 DNA sequence: TGTGCCACCAGCTCCAAGGGGGGACAGGGCTCCTACAATGAGCAGTTCTTC. This codes for CATSSKGGQGSYNEQFF. V gene TRBV15 combines with J gene TRBJ2-1; 9 bases are shared with TRBD1. Germline lookup yields CDR1 LNHNV and CDR2 YYDKDF (reference sequence). CDR3 size: 17 residues. V trimming: 5 bases; J trimming: 0 bases; junction bases outside the gene matches: 8. Filled out from reference TRBV15 and TRBJ2-1, the complete variable domain reads DAMVIQNPRYQVTQFGKPVTLSCSQTLNHNVMYWYQQKSSQAPKLLFHYYDKDFNNEADTPDNFQSRRPNTSFCFLDIRSPGLGDTAMYLCATSSKGGQGSYNEQFFGPGTRLTVL.

This clonotype has ten or more counts. CDR3 coding DNA: TGTGCCAGCACCTCCCAAGGAGAGACCCAGTACTTC. Its translation: CASTSQGETQYF. V usage is TRBV6-5 and J usage is TRBJ2-5; unclear D gene. This CDR3 region has 12 residues. Trimming stripped 7 bases from V and 4 bases from J, with 10 bases between. Germline V CDR1 and CDR2: MNHEY, SVGAGI.

This chain uses TRBV7-2 with TRBJ1-4; a weak D match, TRBD1 (5 bases). V was shortened by 4 bases and J by 6 bases, with 15 bases between the two germline ends. Germline lookup yields CDR1 SGHTA and CDR2 FQGNSA. The CDR3 covers 15 residues. The CDR3 nucleotides read TGTGCCAGCAGCTCCCGACAGTGTAGTGATGAAAAACTGTTTTTT. It is translated as CASSSRQCSDEKLFF.

This clonotype appeared a few times. This rearrangement joins TRBV7-2 to TRBJ2-3, with 12 bases that match TRBD2. The CDR3 sequence is 15 residues long. V lost 5 bases, J lost 6 bases, and 6 bases stayed unmatched. Germline CDR1 is SGHTA and CDR2 is FQGNSA. The CDR3 is CASSPTSGGPDTQYF. CDR3 DNA: TGTGCCAGCAGCCCAACTAGCGGGGGGCCCGATACGCAGTATTTT.

J is TRBJ2-1 and V is TRBV6-4; TRBD2 aligns across 10 bases. Per the germline V gene, CDR1 is MRHNA and CDR2 is SNTAGT. This CDR3 contains 15 residues. The V segment lost 4 bases and the J segment 7 bases; nucleotides outside the gene matches: 7. This CDR3 reads CASSVSSGGWNEQFF. CDR3 in DNA: TGTGCCAGCAGTGTCTCTAGCGGGGGCTGGAATGAGCAGTTCTTC.

The DNA of the CDR3 is TGCGCCAGCAGCCAAGACCCCACCCGGGAGACCCAGTACTTC. It encodes CASSQDPTRETQYF. The chain recombines TRBV4-1 with TRBJ2-5; no clear D. CDR3 size: 14 residues. The V end lost 0 bases, the J end lost 5 bases, and 10 bases lay between the germline ends. CDR1 MGHRA and CDR2 YSYEKL come from the germline V gene.

This clonotype was counted at least ten times. The chain employs TRBV7-8 and TRBJ2-6; D remains ambiguous. The CDR3 has 15 residues. Germline CDR1 and CDR2: SGHVS and FQNEAQ. V lost 2 bases to trimming and J lost 2 bases, with 7 bases between them. The CDR3 DNA is TGTGCCAGCAGCTTAAGGAATCCTGGGGCCAACGTCCTGACTTTC. The encoded protein is CASSLRNPGANVLTF.

The rearrangement links TRBV20-1 to TRBJ1-2, with D tentatively TRBD1 (5 bases). With 0 bases removed from V and 4 bases from J, the gap between germline ends came to 9 bases. CDR3 length: 13 amino acids. CDR1 and CDR2 from the germline V gene are DFQATT and SNEGSKA (reference sequence). The CDR3 here is CSARDRETYGYTF. CDR3 in DNA: TGCAGTGCTAGAGACAGGGAAACCTATGGCTACACCTTC.

This clonotype turned up a few times. The gene calls are TRBV10-3 and TRBJ2-3; a weak D match, TRBD1 (5 bases). Trimming stripped 8 bases from V and 2 bases from J, with 14 bases between. Germline CDR1 and CDR2: ENHRY and SYGVKD. The CDR3 extends over 14 amino acids. The CDR3 DNA sequence: TGTGCCATCCAACAGGTTTGGGACACAGATACGCAGTATTTT. It is translated as CAIQQVWDTDTQYF.

This clonotype occurred a few times. This chain uses TRBV27 with TRBJ2-3; 11 bases agree with TRBD2. V was pared by 2 bases and J by 5 bases, with 12 bases of the junction left unmatched. Germline CDR1 MNHEY, CDR2 SMNVEV (reference sequence). The CDR3 length is 18 residues. The CDR3 protein is CASSLPPGSGGAGDTQYF. As DNA, the CDR3 is TGTGCCAGCAGTTTACCTCCGGGTAGCGGGGGGGCTGGAGATACGCAGTATTTT.

Comments on this clonotype: At one of its ends the junction is not consistent with the germline gene, which may arise from a read error. The V call is TRBV7-3, the J call TRBJ2-1, with 13 bases matching TRBD2. Looked up from germline, CDR1 is SGHTA and CDR2 is FQGTGA. The CDR3 covers 15 residues. CDR3 sequence reads: CASSVTSGGAARQFF. In nucleotides, the CDR3 is TGTGCCAGCAGCGTAACTAGCGGGGGGGCGGCTCGGCAGTTCTTC.

This clonotype turned up a few times. The rearrangement links TRBV11-2 to TRBJ1-1, with D hard to call. The germline CDR1 and CDR2 sequences are SGHAT and FQNNGV. The CDR3 has 14 residues. The V gene lost 0 bases and the J gene lost 1 base, with 6 bases spanning the gap. The chain's CDR3 is CASSLEGKNTEAFF. In DNA form, the CDR3 reads TGTGCCAGCAGCTTAGAGGGTAAGAACACTGAAGCTTTCTTT.

This clonotype was seen only a few times. The chain combines TRBV4-3 with TRBJ2-5; 9 bases fit TRBD2. Trimming took 3 bases from V and 4 from J; bases not matched to a gene: 9. Germline V gives CDR1 LGHNA, CDR2 YSLEER. The CDR3 is 16 amino acids. The CDR3, as DNA: TGCGCCAGCAGCCACCGTCCTAGCGGGGCTCGAGAGACCCAGTACTTC. Its protein product is CASSHRPSGARETQYF.

This clonotype appeared a few times. As DNA, the CDR3 is TGTGCCAGCTCACTTCTCGATCCGGGACAGAGTTCAACTAATGAAAAACTGTTTTTT. Its protein is CASSLLDPGQSSTNEKLFF. The V gene is TRBV18, the J gene TRBJ1-4; TRBD1 matches 7 bases. V shed 4 bases and J 0 bases; nucleotides not matched to a gene: 14. CDR1 and CDR2 from the germline V gene are KGHSH and LQKENI. This CDR3 spans 19 amino acids.

This clonotype was seen repeatedly, ten times or more. The chain couples TRBV19 to TRBJ1-5, with 9 bases that match TRBD1. Trimming cost V 5 bases and J 2 bases; bases outside gene matches: 7. This CDR3 is built from 16 residues. The germline CDR1 and CDR2 sequences are LNHDA and SQIVND (reference sequence). The CDR3 loop reads CASSATGGGGNQPQHF. CDR3 DNA sequence: TGTGCCAGTAGTGCCACAGGGGGCGGAGGCAATCAGCCCCAGCATTTT.